This T cell receptor (beta chain) was documented in a study of blood T cell repertoires in COVID-19. For the study at large: The origin of the acute and convalescent COVID-19 samples was the United States, Italy and Spain. Sources were T cells, B-cell-depleted T cells, or PBMCs; the material itself was cDNA or gDNA.

TCRdb's table, derived via immunoSEQ multiplex PCR, lists solely in-frame clones and lacks some. The table shows roughly 200,000 clones, with about 78% occurring only once. The sequencing input was peripheral blood. The TCR comes from a woman between 50 and 59 years old with active or convalescent COVID-19.

The DNA for the CDR3 is TGTGCCAGCAGCTTAGCGCGAGCGGGGGGGCGGAATGAGCAGTTCTTC. Protein sequence: CASSLARAGGRNEQFF. V is TRBV7-8 and J is TRBJ2-1, with TRBD2 matching over 10 bases. CDR1 and CDR2 from the germline V gene are SGHVS and FQNEAQ. After removal of 0 bases from V and 7 bases from J, the junction contained 6 bases not matched to a gene. The CDR3 has 16 amino acids.